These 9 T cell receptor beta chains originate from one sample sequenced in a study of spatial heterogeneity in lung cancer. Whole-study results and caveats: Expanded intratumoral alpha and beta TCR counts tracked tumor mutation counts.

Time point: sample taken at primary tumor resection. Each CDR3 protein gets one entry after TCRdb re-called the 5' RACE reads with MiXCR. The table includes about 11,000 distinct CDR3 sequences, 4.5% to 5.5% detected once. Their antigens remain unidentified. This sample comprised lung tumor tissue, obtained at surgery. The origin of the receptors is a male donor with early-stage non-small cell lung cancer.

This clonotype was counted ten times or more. The CDR3 here is CASSSYTDTQYF. In DNA, the CDR3 is TGTGCCAGCAGCTCATACACAGATACGCAGTATTTT. The gene calls are TRBV7-2 and TRBJ2-3; D unclear. The V gene lost 4 bases and the J gene lost 2 bases, with 4 bases spanning the gap. Germline assignment: CDR1 SGHTA and CDR2 FQGNSA. The CDR3 is 12 residues long.

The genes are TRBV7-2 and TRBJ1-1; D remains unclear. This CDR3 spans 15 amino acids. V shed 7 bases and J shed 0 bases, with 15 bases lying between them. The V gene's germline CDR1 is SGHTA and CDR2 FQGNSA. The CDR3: CASTRESGLNTEAFF. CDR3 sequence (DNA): TGTGCCAGCACCCGAGAAAGCGGTTTGAACACTGAAGCTTTCTTT. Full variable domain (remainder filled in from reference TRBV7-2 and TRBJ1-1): GAGVSQSPSNKVTEKGKDVELRCDPISGHTALYWYRQSLGQGLEFLIYFQGNSAPDKSGLPSDRFSAERTGGSVSTLTIQRTQQEDSAVYLCASTRESGLNTEAFFGQGTRLTVV.

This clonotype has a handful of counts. The CDR3 region is CASSFGSGGAVRTGELFF. CDR3 DNA: TGCGCCAGCAGCTTCGGGTCAGGAGGGGCTGTTCGAACCGGGGAGCTGTTTTTT. The rearrangement links TRBV4-1 to TRBJ2-2, with D possibly matching TRBD2 (6 bases). V gave up 5 bases and J gave up 5 bases, with 24 bases separating them. Per the germline V gene, CDR1 is MGHRA and CDR2 is YSYEKL. The CDR3 length is 18 residues.

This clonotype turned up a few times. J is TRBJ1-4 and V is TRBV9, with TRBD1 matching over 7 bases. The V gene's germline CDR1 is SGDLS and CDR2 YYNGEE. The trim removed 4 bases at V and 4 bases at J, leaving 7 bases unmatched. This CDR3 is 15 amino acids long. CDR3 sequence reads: CASSTPQGGNEKLFF. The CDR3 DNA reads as TGTGCCAGCAGCACCCCCCAGGGGGGTAATGAAAAACTGTTTTTT.

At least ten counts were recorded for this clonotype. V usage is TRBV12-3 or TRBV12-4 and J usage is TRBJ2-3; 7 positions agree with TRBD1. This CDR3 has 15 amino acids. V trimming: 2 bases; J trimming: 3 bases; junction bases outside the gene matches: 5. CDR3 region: CASSLKQGDTDTQYF. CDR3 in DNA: TGTGCCAGCAGTTTAAAGCAGGGGGATACAGATACGCAGTATTTT.

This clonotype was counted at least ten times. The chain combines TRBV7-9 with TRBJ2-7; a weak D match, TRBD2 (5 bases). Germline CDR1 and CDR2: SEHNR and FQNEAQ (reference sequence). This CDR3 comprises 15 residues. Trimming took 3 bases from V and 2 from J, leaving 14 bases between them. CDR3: CASSFRTDGPYEQYF. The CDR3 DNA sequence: TGTGCCAGCAGCTTCCGGACTGATGGACCCTACGAGCAGTACTTC.

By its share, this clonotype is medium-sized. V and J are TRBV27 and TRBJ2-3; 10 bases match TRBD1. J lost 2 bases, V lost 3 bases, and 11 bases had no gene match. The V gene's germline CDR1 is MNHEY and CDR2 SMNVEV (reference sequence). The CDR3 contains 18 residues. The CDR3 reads CASSFSEGDRGFTDTQYF. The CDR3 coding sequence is TGTGCCAGCAGTTTCTCCGAGGGGGACAGGGGATTCACAGATACGCAGTATTTT.

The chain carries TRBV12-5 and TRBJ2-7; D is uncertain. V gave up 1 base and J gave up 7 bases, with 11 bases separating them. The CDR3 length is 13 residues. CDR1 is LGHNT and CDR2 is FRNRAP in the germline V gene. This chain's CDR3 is CASGLEAPWEQYF. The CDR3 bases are TGTGCTAGTGGTTTGGAGGCGCCATGGGAGCAGTACTTC. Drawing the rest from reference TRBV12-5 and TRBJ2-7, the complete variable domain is DARVTQTPRHKVTEMGQEVTMRCQPILGHNTVFWYRQTMMQGLELLAYFRNRAPLDDSGMPKDRFSAEMPDATLATLKIQPSEPRDSAVYFCASGLEAPWEQYFGPGTRLTVT.

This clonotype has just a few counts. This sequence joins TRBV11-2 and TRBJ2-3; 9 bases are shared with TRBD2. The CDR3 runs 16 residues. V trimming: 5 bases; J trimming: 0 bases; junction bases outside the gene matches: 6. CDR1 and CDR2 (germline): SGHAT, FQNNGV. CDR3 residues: CASSTLAGPSTDTQYF. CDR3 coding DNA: TGTGCCAGCAGCACCCTAGCGGGACCTAGCACAGATACGCAGTATTTT.